The following is a T cell receptor beta chain sequence with its context. Its antigen has not been determined. Base qualities are not at hand, and no much larger clone is one base apart. Peripheral blood CD8+ and CD4+ T cells from healthy donors, Susac syndrome patients and multiple sclerosis patients were profiled using high-throughput TCR beta sequencing. Multiple sclerosis controls were treatment-naive patients with stable or active relapsing-remitting disease fulfilling revised McDonald criteria. Bulk CD8+ and CD4+ T cells were purified by magnetic negative isolation, while CD8+ TEMRA cells were enriched using FACS. Blood was drawn into EDTA tubes, processed within 24 hours, and PBMCs were isolated by density gradient centrifugation. PBMCs intended for TCR sequencing were frozen in liquid nitrogen and were later thawed in a 37 degrees C water bath. A purity of at least 90% was achieved for sorted or isolated CD4+, CD8+ and CD8+ TEMRA cells.

RNA was extracted using the RNeasy kit, and roughly 0.5 to 1 microgram was reverse transcribed with random hexamers. TCR beta CDR3 regions were amplified with the immunoSEQ multiplex PCR assay covering 54 Vbeta and 13 Jbeta segments. PCR amplification bias was corrected by using a synthetic template baseline for primer optimization and computational correction. As for the original processing: Reads were assigned to V, D and J genes according to IMGT and analyzed in immunoSEQ Analyzer, with only productive sequences retained. Clonality was calculated as one minus the Shannon entropy normalized by log2 of the number of productive unique sequences. For each patient and control, public and private clones were evaluated within the 100 most prevalent clones. Clones were defined as Susac-specific if absent from the healthy and MS cohorts, from more than 900 published viral clones and from other ImmuneACCESS disease sequences. The public reads were reanalyzed by TCRdb: fastp trimming at Q25, MiXCR alignment, in-frame beta chains only. Each CDR3 protein gets just one entry, which takes the most common genes and DNA from the rows behind it. In this record, the V and J calls reflect TCRdb's handling and not the investigators' own analysis. The sample table shows some 100,000 distinct CDR3 sequences, and 85% to 95% are seen once. About 0.09% of the sample rests with the top ten.

The data belong to a study of CD8 T cells in Susac syndrome (dated by TCRdb to the late 2010s). About the full investigation: Whether CD8+ T cell activation and differentiation in Susac syndrome was antigen driven was tested using repertoire sequencing.

From cysteine to phenylalanine, the CDR3 is 14 amino acids long. Only the CDR3 part of the read is kept: 42 bases, read in frame from the first base. Reading the germline V gene (reference sequence) gives CDR1 LGHDT and CDR2 YNNKEL. V sheds 3 bases and J sheds 3 bases, leaving 11 bases between their ends. The paper's findings and limits, for the study overall: The number of individuals in the TCR sequencing and HLA analysis was acknowledged as relatively small.

The V and J genes are TRBV3-1 and TRBJ1-2, with no confident D gene call. The specimen was CD4+ T cells from PBMCs. The clonotype comes from a human donor with multiple sclerosis. The base sequence is TGTGCCAGCAGCCAGTGGGGAGACGACTATGGCTACACCTTC. This codes for CASSQWGDDYGYTF.